This passage covers 6 T cell receptor beta chains from one sample sequenced in a study of cytomegalovirus exposure and HLA in healthy donors (dated by TCRdb to between 2016 and 2019). Receptors were amplified or captured by the immunoSEQ multiplex PCR assay. A mixture of 60 forward primers for TCR Vbeta segments and 13 reverse primers for TCR Jbeta segments was used in the multiplex PCR. TCRdb took this table from immuneACCESS and kept in-frame rearrangements with V and J called. Such tables lack part of the clones; where checked against another copy, unresolved V genes explain under half of the gap, and the rest is unexplained. For this sample the table gives 99,000 or so clones, of which about 80% were detected only once. The ten most abundant clones make up approximately 16% of the sample. What was sequenced was PBMCs. Receptors were obtained from a man aged 55 to 69 in good health and CMV-seropositive.

The J gene is TRBJ2-7, the V gene TRBV19; D ambiguous. Germline V gene lookup returns CDR1 LNHDA and CDR2 SQIVND (reference sequence). The CDR3 has 13 residues. V dropped 8 bases and J dropped 5 bases, with 16 bases sitting between them. The CDR3 protein is CASGNINEDEQYF. The CDR3 region has the DNA TGTGCCAGTGGAAATATAAACGAGGACGAGCAGTACTTC.

The V and J genes are TRBV30 and TRBJ1-2, with D hard to call. Trimming took off 1 base at V and 8 bases at J, with 11 bases between the two ends. The CDR3 runs 12 residues. Per the germline V gene, CDR1 is GTSNPN and CDR2 is SVGIG (reference sequence). CDR3 protein: CAWSAREQGYTF. In DNA, the CDR3 is TGTGCCTGGAGTGCCCGGGAGCAGGGCTACACCTTC.

In this sample, this clone turned up once. The V call is TRBV5-4, the J call TRBJ2-5, with D perhaps matching TRBD1 (6 bases). This CDR3 region has 13 residues. Germline V gene data show CDR1 as SGHNT and CDR2 as YYREEE (reference sequence). Between the trimmed V and J ends, which lost 4 bases and 5 bases, there was a span of 12 bases. The CDR3 spells CASSQGQQETQYF. Written as DNA, the CDR3 is TGTGCCAGCAGCCAGGGGCAACAGGAGACCCAGTACTTC.

V usage is TRBV7-8 and J usage is TRBJ1-1, with D unclear. V dropped 1 base and J dropped 7 bases, with 10 bases sitting between them. Germline CDR1 and CDR2: SGHVS and FQNEAQ. This CDR3 is 13 amino acids long. CDR3 protein: CASSLVPRSEAFF. In DNA form, the CDR3 reads TGTGCCAGCAGCTTAGTGCCAAGGAGTGAAGCTTTCTTT.

This clone has only a few counts. The chain joins TRBV30 to TRBJ2-2, with D tentatively TRBD2 (6 bases). Germline CDR1 reads GTSNPN; CDR2 reads SVGIG (reference sequence). Trimming left V 5 bases short and J 4 bases short, with 20 bases between. CDR3 size: 16 residues. In DNA, the CDR3 is TGTGCCTGGGCTCGGAGACGTCAGGGAGGCACCGGGGAGCTGTTTTTT. This codes for CAWARRRQGGTGELFF.

The CDR3 DNA follows: TGCGCCAGCAGCCCCGACAGTCCCTATGGCTACACCTTC. Translated: CASSPDSPYGYTF. The chain carries TRBV5-1 and TRBJ1-2; TRBD1 might be the D (5 bases). Germline V gene sequence: CDR1 SGHRS, CDR2 YFSETQ. The CDR3 covers 13 residues. The V end was cut by 4 bases, the J end by 4 bases, with 11 bases between.